What follows are 11 T cell receptor beta chains derived from one specimen sequenced in a study of response to subunit inactivated influenza vaccine. TCRdb redid the calling of the RT-PCR reads with MiXCR, one entry per CDR3 protein. The data show more than 550,000 distinct CDR3 sequences, with approximately 10% seen just once and 9.5% to 11% held by the top ten. These same data were also listed under a study on T cells expressing NK-cell markers. That publication notes: TCR beta libraries carry UMIs added by 5'RACE template switching.

Sequencing used PBMCs from blood, obtained on the day of vaccination. These receptors were taken from a man between 50 and 59 years old who received an inactivated influenza vaccine.

This clonotype was detected only a few times. This chain uses TRBV6-2 or TRBV6-3 with TRBJ2-1; TRBD1 agrees at 8 bases. The germline gives CDR1 MNHEY, CDR2 SVGEGT. V was clipped by 7 bases and J by 4 bases; unmatched bases: 6. The CDR3 is made up of 14 amino acids. The CDR3 DNA follows: TGTGCCAGCAAAGGGACAGGAAATTACAATGAGCAGTTCTTC. It encodes CASKGTGNYNEQFF.

At least ten counts were recorded for this clonotype. The chain uses TRBV20-1 and TRBJ2-5, with D tentatively TRBD1 (6 bases). The V and J ends lost 6 bases and 1 base respectively, with 18 bases between them. The CDR3 contains 15 residues. Germline CDR1 is DFQATT and CDR2 is SNEGSKA (reference sequence). The CDR3 loop reads CSAPDRQGTQETQYF. CDR3 sequence (DNA): TGCAGTGCCCCCGACAGGCAGGGGACCCAAGAGACCCAGTACTTC.

The gene calls are TRBV4-2 and TRBJ1-6; 9 positions agree with TRBD1. Losses at the gene ends were 4 bases for V and 7 bases for J; bases not matched to a gene: 26. There are 22 residues in the CDR3. Germline V lookup: CDR1 LGHNA, CDR2 YNFKEQ. CDR3: CASSRIPPPPGQGLLSNSPLHF. The CDR3 coding sequence is TGTGCCAGCAGCCGAATTCCTCCCCCACCAGGACAGGGGCTCTTGAGCAATTCACCCCTCCACTTT.

This clonotype was recorded many times. V and J are TRBV12-3 or TRBV12-4 and TRBJ1-4; D uncertain. There are 13 residues in the CDR3. Trimming cost V 3 bases and J 5 bases, with 7 bases left between them. The DNA for the CDR3 is TGTGCCAGCAGTTTGTGGGAAAATGAAAAACTGTTTTTT. It yields the protein CASSLWENEKLFF.

The chain carries TRBV12-3 or TRBV12-4 and TRBJ2-1; D is unresolved. Trimming removed 6 bases from V and 0 bases from J, with 15 bases in between. The CDR3 extends over 16 amino acids. The CDR3 sequence is CASSPHGVSSYNEQFF. The DNA for the CDR3 is TGTGCCAGCAGCCCCCATGGCGTGAGCTCCTACAATGAGCAGTTCTTC.

This clonotype turned up a few times. The gene calls are TRBV18 and TRBJ2-7; 10 bases agree with TRBD2. Germline CDR1 reads KGHSH; CDR2 reads LQKENI. The CDR3 has 16 residues. J gave up 0 bases and V 2 bases, and 4 bases lay outside the gene matches. This CDR3 is CASSPRTSGNSYEQYF. The CDR3 DNA is TGTGCCAGCTCACCAAGGACTAGCGGTAACTCCTACGAGCAGTACTTC. Combining the CDR3 with reference TRBV18 and TRBJ2-7 gives the whole variable domain NAGVMQNPRHLVRRRGQEARLRCSPMKGHSHVYWYRQLPEEGLKFMVYLQKENIIDESGMPKERFSAEFPKEGPSILRIQQVVRGDSAAYFCASSPRTSGNSYEQYFGPGTRLTVT.

The chain employs TRBV19 and TRBJ1-1, with D uncertain. This CDR3 is 16 amino acids long. CDR1 is LNHDA, CDR2 SQIVND, per germline (reference sequence). Trimming took 1 base from V and 0 from J, leaving 12 bases between them. The CDR3 sequence is CASSIGRLGMNTEAFF. CDR3 DNA: TGTGCCAGTAGTATAGGACGACTGGGGATGAACACTGAAGCTTTCTTT.

This chain joins TRBV6-2 or TRBV6-3 and TRBJ2-6; 7 positions match TRBD2. V trimming: 0 bases; J trimming: 2 bases; junction bases outside the gene matches: 4. This CDR3 has 17 residues. Per the germline V gene, CDR1 is MNHEY and CDR2 is SVGEGT. This CDR3 is CASSYSRREPGANVLTF. DNA for the CDR3: TGTGCCAGCAGTTACTCTAGGCGGGAGCCTGGGGCCAACGTCCTGACTTTC.

CDR3 residues: CASSLETFYGYTF. CDR3 bases: TGCGCCAGCAGCTTGGAAACCTTCTATGGCTACACCTTC. This sequence joins TRBV5-1 and TRBJ1-2, with D hard to call. Germline loops: CDR1 SGHRS, CDR2 YFSETQ. V gave up 0 bases and J gave up 4 bases, with 7 bases separating them. The CDR3 sequence is 13 residues long.

J is TRBJ2-1 and V is TRBV11-2, with D perhaps TRBD2 (5 bases). Per the germline V gene, CDR1 is SGHAT and CDR2 is FQNNGV. The V gene lost 5 bases and the J gene lost 6 bases, with 14 bases spanning the gap. The CDR3 totals 14 residues. CDR3 nucleotides: TGTGCCAGCAGCACCGGGATCCTCGGCAATGAGCAGTTCTTC. It encodes CASSTGILGNEQFF.

The chain couples TRBV19 to TRBJ2-1, with a tentative D call TRBD2 (7 bases). The CDR3 sequence is 14 residues long. Looked up from germline, CDR1 is LNHDA and CDR2 is SQIVND (reference sequence). V was pared by 3 bases and J by 10 bases, with 16 bases between. The DNA for the CDR3 is TGTGCCAGTAGTATGGGGGGGCCCAGGGACGAGCAGTTCTTC. It codes for CASSMGGPRDEQFF.